This T cell receptor (beta chain) is drawn from a study of PD-1 blockade in mismatch repair-deficient tumors. Study findings and constraints: Some 140 unique blood TCRs came from expansion to three of seven peptides.

Time point specified: roughly ten-day in vitro stimulation with candidate neoantigen peptide 4. The assay was immunoSEQ multiplex PCR, and TCRdb's table has in-frame clones only and misses some. Among some 14,000 clones listed, around 84% were seen once. The count of this clone is one. Its cognate antigen is unknown. Germline V gene lookup returns CDR1 MNHEY and CDR2 SVGAGI. The CDR3 covers 13 residues. Trimming left V 7 bases short and J 1 base short, with 10 bases between. Source: cells cultured in vitro, taken from a patient treated with pembrolizumab. This chain joins TRBV6-5 and TRBJ1-1; the D gene is possibly TRBD1 (6 bases). This clonotype was sampled from an adult with mismatch repair-deficient cancer. The chain's CDR3 is CASIRDKNTEAFF. CDR3 bases: TGTGCCAGCATCCGGGACAAGAACACTGAAGCTTTCTTT.